The entry that follows covers one T cell receptor (beta chain) sequence. Authors' analysis steps: Amplification from reference gene primers served as the basis for estimated nucleated cell counts. TCRdb keeps only in-frame clones here, not all; method: immunoSEQ multiplex PCR. That table supplies the V and J calls and clone size; D and trimming were determined from the DNA. This table holds about 71,000 clones, roughly nine tenths found once. This sample is part of a study of blood T cell repertoires in COVID-19. Study information: Samples came from the United States, Italy and Spain, spanning acute and convalescent COVID-19.

Per the germline V gene, CDR1 is SGDLS and CDR2 is YYNGEE. The trim removed 3 bases at V and 5 bases at J, leaving 14 bases unmatched. CDR3 length equals 17 residues. The sequence derives from a man aged 45 to 65 with active COVID-19. The material sequenced was peripheral blood. The chain employs TRBV9 and TRBJ2-1, with 7 bases fitting TRBD2. CDR3 sequence reads: CASSGSLAAGPNNEQFF. The CDR3 DNA sequence: TGTGCCAGCAGCGGAAGCCTAGCGGCGGGACCCAACAATGAGCAGTTCTTC.